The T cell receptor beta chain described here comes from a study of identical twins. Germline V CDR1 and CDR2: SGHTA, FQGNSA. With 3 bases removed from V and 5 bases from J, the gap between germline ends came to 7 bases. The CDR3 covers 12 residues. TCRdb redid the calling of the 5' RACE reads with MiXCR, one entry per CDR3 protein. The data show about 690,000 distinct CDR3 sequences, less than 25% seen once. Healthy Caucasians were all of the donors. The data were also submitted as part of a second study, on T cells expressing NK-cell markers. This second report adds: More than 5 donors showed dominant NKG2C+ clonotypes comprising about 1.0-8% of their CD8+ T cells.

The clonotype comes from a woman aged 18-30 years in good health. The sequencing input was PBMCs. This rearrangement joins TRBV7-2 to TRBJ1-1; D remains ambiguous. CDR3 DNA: TGTGCCAGCAGCTTCGTCCGGACTGAAGCTTTCTTT. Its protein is CASSFVRTEAFF.